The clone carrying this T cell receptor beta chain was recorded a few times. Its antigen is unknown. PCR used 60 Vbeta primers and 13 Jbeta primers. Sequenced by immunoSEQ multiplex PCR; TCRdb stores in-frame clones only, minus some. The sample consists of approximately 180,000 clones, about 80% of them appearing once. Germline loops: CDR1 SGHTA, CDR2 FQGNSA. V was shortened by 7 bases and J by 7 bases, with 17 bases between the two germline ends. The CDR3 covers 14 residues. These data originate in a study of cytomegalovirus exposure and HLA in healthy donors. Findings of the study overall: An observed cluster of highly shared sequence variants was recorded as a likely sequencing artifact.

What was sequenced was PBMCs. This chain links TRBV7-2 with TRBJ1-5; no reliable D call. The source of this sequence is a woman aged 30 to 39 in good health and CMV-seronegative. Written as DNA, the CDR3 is TGTGCCAGCAACCATGGGCTGGGAGAACAGCCCCAGCATTTT. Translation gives CASNHGLGEQPQHF.